This T cell receptor (beta chain) derives from a study of T cells in Graves' hyperthyroidism and ophthalmopathy. Overall study context: Initial diagnosis, before any treatment, was when peripheral blood was collected.

Trimming took 5 bases from V and 5 from J; bases not matched to a gene: 5. Germline CDR1 and CDR2: KGHSH and LQKENI. The CDR3 extends over 14 amino acids. This clonotype was detected ten times or more. Its antigen is not identified. Study-level findings and limits: Most clonotypes expanded in thyroid above 0.001 were likewise present in blood.

RNA transcripts provided the source from which TCR beta CDR3 regions were amplified. The TCR CDR3 was amplified in a first-round RT-PCR using the HTBI primer set. TCRdb ran MiXCR on the multiplex PCR reads and lists one entry per CDR3 protein. The sample has about 300,000 distinct CDR3 sequences; roughly 19% are singletons. Sequencing was done on a sample of blood. V gene TRBV18 combines with J gene TRBJ1-2, with TRBD1 matching 10 bases. The receptor was isolated from a man aged 50 to 60 with Graves' ophthalmopathy. Here the CDR3 DNA reads TGTGCCAGCTCAGCGGGGACAGGGGAGTATGGCTACACCTTC. Its protein is CASSAGTGEYGYTF.